The 23 T cell receptor beta chains given below trace back to one sample, sequenced in a study of blood T cell repertoires in COVID-19. The assay was immunoSEQ multiplex PCR, and TCRdb's table has in-frame clones only and misses some. The sample has a few hundred thousand clones; around nine tenths are singletons. The specimen sequenced was peripheral blood. These TCRs come from a man aged 60-69 years who had recovered from COVID-19.

The chain employs TRBV6-5 and TRBJ2-2, with 7 bases fitting TRBD2. Germline CDR1 and CDR2: MNHEY and SVGAGI. After removal of 6 bases from V and 2 bases from J, the junction contained 3 bases not matched to a gene. There are 14 residues in the CDR3. The CDR3 DNA is TGTGCCAGCAGGCCGGGAGGTAACACCGGGGAGCTGTTTTTT. Translating it yields CASRPGGNTGELFF.

V and J are TRBV19 and TRBJ1-5; TRBD1 might be the D (5 bases). The V gene lost 1 base and the J gene lost 6 bases, with 13 bases spanning the gap. The germline gives CDR1 LNHDA, CDR2 SQIVND (reference sequence). The CDR3 has 15 amino acids. The CDR3 coding sequence is TGTGCCAGTAGTATAGGCTGGCAGGGTGCTCAGCCCCAGCATTTT. It specifies CASSIGWQGAQPQHF.

The V gene is TRBV19, the J gene TRBJ2-7; 9 bases are a match to TRBD2. The CDR3 loop spans 15 amino acids. Germline CDR1 reads LNHDA; CDR2 reads SQIVND (reference sequence). The trim removed 5 bases at V and 4 bases at J, leaving 9 bases unmatched. The CDR3 DNA sequence: TGTGCCAGTAGTGGAATTAGCGGGAGTAAATACGAGCAGTACTTC. Its translation is CASSGISGSKYEQYF.

V is TRBV28 and J is TRBJ2-2; D perhaps matches TRBD2 (5 bases). Germline values: CDR1 MDHEN, CDR2 SYDVKM. The ends were cut back, 8 bases at V and 6 bases at J, with 13 bases in the middle. The CDR3 sequence is 13 residues long. CDR3 protein: CASHYGVAGELFF. The CDR3 DNA is TGTGCCAGCCATTACGGGGTCGCCGGGGAGCTGTTTTTT.

The chain is built from TRBV5-4 and TRBJ1-4; 7 bases are a match to TRBD1. Germline-derived CDR1 and CDR2 are SGHNT and YYREEE (reference sequence). This CDR3 comprises 17 residues. V lost 3 bases to trimming and J lost 4 bases; unmatched junction nucleotides: 12. CDR3 nucleotides: TGTGCCAGCAGCTCCAGCTCGGGACAGATTCTTAATGAAAAACTGTTTTTT. It translates to CASSSSSGQILNEKLFF.

The chain employs TRBV6-5 and TRBJ1-2; possible D gene TRBD1, 6 bases. CDR1 and CDR2 from the germline V gene are MNHEY and SVGAGI. CDR3 size: 13 residues. The V end lost 6 bases, the J end lost 8 bases, and 16 bases lay between the germline ends. The CDR3 is CASRSAGVVGYTF. For the CDR3, the DNA is TGTGCCAGCAGAAGCGCAGGGGTAGTAGGCTACACCTTC.

V gene TRBV18 combines with J gene TRBJ1-1; D remains ambiguous. V was pared by 1 base and J by 6 bases, with 15 bases between. From germline, CDR1 is KGHSH and CDR2 LQKENI. The CDR3 is made up of 15 amino acids. CDR3 protein: CASSPLHAGGAEAFF. The CDR3 region has the DNA TGTGCCAGCTCACCACTACATGCGGGAGGCGCTGAAGCTTTCTTT.

In its sample, this clone was seen once. This chain uses TRBV28 with TRBJ2-3; 13 bases match TRBD2. CDR3 length: 18 amino acids. The germline gives CDR1 MDHEN, CDR2 SYDVKM. V shed 3 bases and J 2 bases; nucleotides not matched to a gene: 8. The CDR3 nucleotides read TGTGCCAGCAGTTTCTCAGGACTAGCGGGAGACCACACAGATACGCAGTATTTT. Protein: CASSFSGLAGDHTDTQYF. The complete variable domain, with remaining parts taken from reference TRBV28 and TRBJ2-3, reads DVKVTQSSRYLVKRTGEKVFLECVQDMDHENMFWYRQDPGLGLRLIYFSYDVKMKEKGDIPEGYSVSREKKERFSLILESASTNQTSMYLCASSFSGLAGDHTDTQYFGPGTRLTVL.

The chain employs TRBV19 and TRBJ2-3, with a tentative D call TRBD1 (5 bases). With 2 bases removed from V and 12 bases from J, the gap between germline ends came to 15 bases. In germline, CDR1 is LNHDA, CDR2 SQIVND (reference sequence). This CDR3 has 13 residues. CDR3 residues: CASSIKDISTQYF. CDR3 DNA sequence: TGTGCCAGTAGTATAAAGGACATCTCAACCCAGTATTTT.

The sample holds many counts of this clone. The chain couples TRBV2 to TRBJ2-1, with D tentatively TRBD1 (6 bases). The germline gives CDR1 SNHLY, CDR2 FYNNEI. The CDR3 extends over 13 amino acids. V lost 5 bases, J lost 6 bases, and 11 bases lay in between. Here the CDR3 reads CASSPQGFNEQFF. As DNA, the CDR3 is TGTGCCAGCAGTCCTCAGGGGTTCAATGAGCAGTTCTTC.

V is TRBV7-2 and J is TRBJ2-3, with 8 bases aligning to TRBD1. The junction had 2 bases not matched to a gene; V was cut back by 5 bases and J by 1 base. Looked up from germline, CDR1 is SGHTA and CDR2 is FQGNSA. The CDR3 is made up of 14 amino acids. The CDR3, as DNA: TGTGCCAGCAGCGTGACAGGGGGCACAGATACGCAGTATTTT. Its translation is CASSVTGGTDTQYF.

V gene TRBV7-2 combines with J gene TRBJ1-6; weak D call: TRBD1 (5 bases). Germline CDR1 is SGHTA and CDR2 is FQGNSA. CDR3 length: 14 amino acids. V was cut by 2 bases and J by 8 bases, with 10 bases left in between. The CDR3 sequence is CASSLRGTDSPLHF. CDR3 coding DNA: TGTGCCAGCAGCTTAAGGGGTACGGATTCACCCCTCCACTTT.

The chain combines TRBV10-3 with TRBJ2-7, with TRBD1 identical over 9 bases. The V gene end was trimmed by 2 bases and the J gene end by 3 bases; junction bases not matched to a gene: 5. CDR3 length: 15 residues. Germline-derived CDR1 and CDR2 are ENHRY and SYGVKD. The CDR3 DNA sequence: TGTGCCATCAGTGAGACTGGGACAGGGAACTACGAGCAGTACTTC. Encoded protein: CAISETGTGNYEQYF.

The chain joins TRBV30 to TRBJ2-1; 8 bases map to TRBD1. After removal of 3 bases from V and 8 bases from J, the junction contained 0 bases not matched to a gene. The CDR3 loop spans 11 amino acids. CDR1 and CDR2 (germline): GTSNPN, SVGIG (reference sequence). The CDR3 here is CAWSRGHEQFF. CDR3 in DNA: TGTGCCTGGAGCAGGGGGCATGAGCAGTTCTTC.

This clone has only one observation. The chain is built from TRBV9 and TRBJ2-1; TRBD2 matches 10 bases. Germline CDR1 reads SGDLS; CDR2 reads YYNGEE. The junction had 10 bases not matched to a gene; V was cut back by 1 base and J by 6 bases. The CDR3 extends over 17 amino acids. CDR3 DNA sequence: TGTGCCAGCAGCGTAAACGGGGCTAGCGGGGGAGTCAATGAGCAGTTCTTC. As protein: CASSVNGASGGVNEQFF.

This clone was counted a few times. V and J are TRBV19 and TRBJ2-7, with 7 positions matching TRBD1. The CDR3 spans 13 residues. Germline CDR1 LNHDA, CDR2 SQIVND (reference sequence). Trimming at V came to 3 bases and at J to 13 bases, leaving 12 bases not matched to a gene. CDR3 sequence reads: CASSISAEKGAYF. The CDR3 coding sequence is TGTGCCAGTAGTATCTCGGCAGAAAAGGGGGCATACTTC.

The chain links TRBV7-3 to TRBJ2-2; perhaps TRBD1 as D (6 bases). The CDR3 contains 15 residues. The ends were cut back, 1 base at V and 7 bases at J, with 13 bases in the middle. Germline CDR1 SGHTA, CDR2 FQGTGA. CDR3 region: CASSLIPGASGELFF. The CDR3 nucleotides are TGTGCCAGCAGCTTAATTCCAGGGGCGAGCGGGGAGCTGTTTTTT. Complete variable domain (other parts from reference TRBV7-3 and TRBJ2-2): GAGVSQTPSNKVTEKGKYVELRCDPISGHTALYWYRQSLGQGPEFLIYFQGTGAADDSGLPNDRFFAVRPEGSVSTLKIQRTERGDSAVYLCASSLIPGASGELFFGEGSRLTVL.

V usage is TRBV6-5 and J usage is TRBJ1-1, with D perhaps matching TRBD1 (5 bases). The germline V gene has CDR1 MNHEY and CDR2 SVGAGI. This CDR3 has 16 amino acids. V was clipped by 0 bases and J by 5 bases, with 16 bases between them. CDR3 amino acids: CASSYSDQTVWTEAFF. The DNA of the CDR3 is TGTGCCAGCAGTTACTCAGACCAGACAGTTTGGACTGAAGCTTTCTTT.

CDR3 in amino acids: CASSVGTASYEQYF. The CDR3 DNA reads TGTGCCAGCAGCGTGGGGACAGCCTCCTACGAGCAGTACTTC. V usage is TRBV5-4 and J usage is TRBJ2-7, with 7 bases that match TRBD1. With V trimmed by 4 bases and J by 0 bases, 4 bases remained unmatched. CDR1 SGHNT and CDR2 YYREEE come from the germline V gene (reference sequence). The CDR3 extends over 14 amino acids.

V usage is TRBV5-1 and J usage is TRBJ1-5; 7 bases match TRBD1. The V gene's germline CDR1 is SGHRS and CDR2 YFSETQ. Trimming cost V 4 bases and J 3 bases; bases outside gene matches: 4. The CDR3 consists of 14 residues. In nucleotides, the CDR3 is TGCGCCAGCAGCCCAGGGACAGCCAATCAGCCCCAGCATTTT. It yields the protein CASSPGTANQPQHF.

In its sample, this clone was seen a few times. This rearrangement joins TRBV5-1 to TRBJ1-1; D is perhaps TRBD1 (5 bases). V was clipped by 4 bases and J by 0 bases, with 19 bases between them. Germline CDR1 SGHRS, CDR2 YFSETQ. CDR3 size: 17 residues. In DNA, the CDR3 is TGCGCCAGCAGCCCTAGGGGTATGGGCACTTTGAACACTGAAGCTTTCTTT. Amino acid sequence: CASSPRGMGTLNTEAFF.

This clone turned up a few times. This sequence joins TRBV3-1 (or the pseudogene TRBV3-2) and TRBJ1-1; D remains unclear. The CDR3 covers 13 residues. The germline V and J ends were trimmed by 1 base and 5 bases, with 8 bases remaining between them. From germline, CDR1 is LGHDT and CDR2 YNNKEL (reference sequence). In nucleotides, the CDR3 is TGTGCCAGCAGCCAAGTTGAGGAGACTGAAGCTTTCTTT. Translating gives CASSQVEETEAFF.

This chain uses TRBV5-1 with TRBJ2-1, with 7 bases that match TRBD1. This CDR3 is built from 15 residues. V gave up 0 bases and J gave up 6 bases; unmatched junction bases: 6. Germline loops: CDR1 SGHRS, CDR2 YFSETQ. CDR3 nucleotides: TGCGCCAGCAGCTTGGTGGCAGGGGGTTTCAATGAGCAGTTCTTC. This codes for CASSLVAGGFNEQFF.